These 7 T cell receptor beta chains were sequenced from one sample in a study of T cell changes during pregnancy in multiple sclerosis. Libraries were prepared by immunoSEQ multiplex PCR; TCRdb keeps only in-frame clonotypes and omits some of them. The sample shows 40,000 to 50,000 clones, about 91% of them seen only once. Here the sequenced sample was CD4+ T cells from peripheral blood mononuclear cells, taken in the first trimester of pregnancy. The receptor source for this set is a female donor with multiple sclerosis, enrolled in a pregnancy study.

The V and J genes are TRBV28 and TRBJ2-2; D is perhaps TRBD1 (5 bases). The CDR3 has 12 residues. CDR1 and CDR2 from the germline V gene are MDHEN and SYDVKM. With 9 bases removed from V and 6 bases from J, the gap between germline ends came to 11 bases. CDR3 bases: TGTGCCAGTCGCCCAGGGTCCGGGGAGCTGTTTTTT. Translated: CASRPGSGELFF.

The gene calls are TRBV7-9 and TRBJ2-1, with a possible D match to TRBD2 (5 bases). Germline V lookup: CDR1 SEHNR, CDR2 FQNEAQ (reference sequence). The CDR3 totals 14 residues. The germline V and J ends were trimmed by 1 base and 12 bases, with 16 bases remaining between them. Written as DNA, the CDR3 is TGTGCCAGCAGCTTAGTTGGCAGCGGCCCGAGGCAGTTCTTC. Amino acid sequence: CASSLVGSGPRQFF.

The genes are TRBV11-2 and TRBJ2-5; D is uncertain. The V gene lost 2 bases and the J gene lost 0 bases, with 4 bases spanning the gap. The CDR3 is 13 amino acids. Germline lookup yields CDR1 SGHAT and CDR2 FQNNGV. CDR3 in amino acids: CASSLTDQETQYF. The CDR3 DNA follows: TGTGCCAGCAGCTTAACTGACCAAGAGACCCAGTACTTC.

CDR3 nucleotide sequence: TGTGCCAGCAGCTCCCCCAGCGGCAGCACAGATACGCAGTATTTT. Its translation: CASSSPSGSTDTQYF. The chain employs TRBV4-2 and TRBJ2-3; tentative D call: TRBD2 (5 bases). CDR1 is LGHNA, CDR2 YNFKEQ, per germline. This CDR3 is built from 15 residues. Trimming took off 5 bases at V and 0 bases at J, with 12 bases between the two ends.

The gene calls are TRBV5-4 and TRBJ2-7; the D is unclear. The V and J ends lost 4 bases and 1 base respectively, with 15 bases between them. The CDR3 runs 15 residues. Germline V lookup: CDR1 SGHNT, CDR2 YYREEE (reference sequence). In nucleotides, the CDR3 is TGTGCCAGCAGCGCACCGTCAGGCGAGTCCTACGAGCAGTACTTC. Translated, it gives CASSAPSGESYEQYF. Combining the CDR3 with reference TRBV5-4 and TRBJ2-7 gives the whole variable domain ETGVTQSPTHLIKTRGQQVTLRCSSQSGHNTVSWYQQALGQGPQFIFQYYREEENGRGNFPPRFSGLQFPNYSSELNVNALELDDSALYLCASSAPSGESYEQYFGPGTRLTVT.

This rearrangement joins TRBV19 to TRBJ2-3; D remains ambiguous. The CDR3 runs 14 residues. V was trimmed by 6 bases and J by 0 bases, leaving 10 bases between them. Germline V gives CDR1 LNHDA, CDR2 SQIVND (reference sequence). CDR3 residues: CASSLLESTDTQYF. CDR3 nucleotide sequence: TGTGCCAGTAGCCTTCTAGAGAGCACAGATACGCAGTATTTT.

The rearrangement joins TRBV6-5 to TRBJ2-3; D gene unclear. Between the trimmed V and J ends, which lost 2 bases and 0 bases, there was a span of 9 bases. Germline CDR1 reads MNHEY; CDR2 reads SVGAGI. The CDR3 has 15 residues. CDR3 DNA sequence: TGTGCCAGCAGTTACGGCCAGACTAGCACAGATACGCAGTATTTT. Its protein product is CASSYGQTSTDTQYF.